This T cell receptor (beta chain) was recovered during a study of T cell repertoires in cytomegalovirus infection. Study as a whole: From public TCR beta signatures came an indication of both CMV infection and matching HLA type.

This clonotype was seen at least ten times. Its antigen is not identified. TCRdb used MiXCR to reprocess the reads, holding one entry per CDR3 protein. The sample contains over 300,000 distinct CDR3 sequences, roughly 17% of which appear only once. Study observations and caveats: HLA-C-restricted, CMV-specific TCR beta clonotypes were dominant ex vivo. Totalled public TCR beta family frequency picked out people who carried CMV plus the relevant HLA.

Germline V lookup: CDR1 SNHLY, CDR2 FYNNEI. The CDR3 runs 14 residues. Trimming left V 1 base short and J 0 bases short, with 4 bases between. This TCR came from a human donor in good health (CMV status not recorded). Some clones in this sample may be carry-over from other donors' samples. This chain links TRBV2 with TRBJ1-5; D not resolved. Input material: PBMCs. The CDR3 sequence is CASSEGYSNQPQHF. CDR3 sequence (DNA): TGTGCCAGCAGTGAAGGGTATAGCAATCAGCCCCAGCATTTT.